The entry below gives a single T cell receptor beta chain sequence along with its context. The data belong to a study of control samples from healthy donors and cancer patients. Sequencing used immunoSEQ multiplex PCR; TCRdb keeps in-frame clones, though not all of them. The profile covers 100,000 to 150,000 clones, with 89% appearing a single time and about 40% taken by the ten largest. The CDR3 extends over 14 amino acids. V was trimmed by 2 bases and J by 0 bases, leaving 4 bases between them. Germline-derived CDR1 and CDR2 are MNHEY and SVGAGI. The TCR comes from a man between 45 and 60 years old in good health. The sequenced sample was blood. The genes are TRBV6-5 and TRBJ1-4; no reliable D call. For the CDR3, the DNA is TGTGCCAGCAGTTACGGGACAACTAATGAAAAACTGTTTTTT. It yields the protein CASSYGTTNEKLFF.